This TCR beta chain was captured in a study of cytomegalovirus exposure and HLA in healthy donors. PCR was performed using 60 Vbeta and 13 Jbeta primers. Repertoires were generated with immunoSEQ multiplex PCR, while TCRdb's copy carries only in-frame clones and drops some. The sample yields about 89,000 clones, around a tenth seen once. Germline V gene sequence: CDR1 SQVTM, CDR2 ANQGSEA. The CDR3 extends over 14 amino acids. The V and J ends lost 6 bases and 12 bases, in that order; junction bases with no gene match: 14. This clone was found a few times. This clonotype was sampled from a middle-aged man in good health and CMV-seropositive. The chain uses TRBV29-1 and TRBJ2-1, with TRBD1 identical over 10 bases. Material: PBMCs. The CDR3: CSVMTGGERDLQFF. CDR3 nucleotide sequence: TGCAGCGTAATGACAGGGGGCGAAAGGGATTTGCAGTTCTTC.